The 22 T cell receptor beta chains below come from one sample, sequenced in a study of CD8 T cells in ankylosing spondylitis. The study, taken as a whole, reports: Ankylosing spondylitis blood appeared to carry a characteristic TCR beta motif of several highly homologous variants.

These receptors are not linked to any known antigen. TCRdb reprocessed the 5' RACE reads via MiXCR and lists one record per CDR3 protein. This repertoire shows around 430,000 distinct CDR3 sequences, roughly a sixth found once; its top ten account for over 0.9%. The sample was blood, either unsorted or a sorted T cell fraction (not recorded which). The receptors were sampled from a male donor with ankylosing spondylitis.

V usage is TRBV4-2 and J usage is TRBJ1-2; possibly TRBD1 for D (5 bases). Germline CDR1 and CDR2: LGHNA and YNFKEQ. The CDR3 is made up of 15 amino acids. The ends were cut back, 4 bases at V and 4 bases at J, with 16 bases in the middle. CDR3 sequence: CASSPAGDSGYGYTF. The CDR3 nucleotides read TGTGCCAGCAGCCCTGCGGGGGACTCTGGCTATGGCTACACCTTC.

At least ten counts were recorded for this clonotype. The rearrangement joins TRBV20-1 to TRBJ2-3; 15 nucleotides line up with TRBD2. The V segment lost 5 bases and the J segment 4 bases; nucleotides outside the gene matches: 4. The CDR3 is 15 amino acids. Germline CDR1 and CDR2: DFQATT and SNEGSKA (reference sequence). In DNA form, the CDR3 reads TGCAGTGCTGGACTAGCGGGAGGGCGAGCAGATACGCAGTATTTT. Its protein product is CSAGLAGGRADTQYF.

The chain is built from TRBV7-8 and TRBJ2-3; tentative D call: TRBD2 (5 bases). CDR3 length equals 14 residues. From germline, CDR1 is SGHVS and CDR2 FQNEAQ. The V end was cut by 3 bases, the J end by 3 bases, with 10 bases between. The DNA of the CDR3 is TGTGCCAGCAGCTTTTTGAGGGAAACAGATACGCAGTATTTT. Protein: CASSFLRETDTQYF.

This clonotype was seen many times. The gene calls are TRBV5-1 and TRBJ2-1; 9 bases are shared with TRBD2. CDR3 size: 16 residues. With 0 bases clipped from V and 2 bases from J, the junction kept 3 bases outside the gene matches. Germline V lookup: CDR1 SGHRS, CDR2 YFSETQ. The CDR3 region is CASSLGPSGAYNEQFF. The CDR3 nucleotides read TGCGCCAGCAGCTTGGGGCCTAGCGGGGCCTACAATGAGCAGTTCTTC.

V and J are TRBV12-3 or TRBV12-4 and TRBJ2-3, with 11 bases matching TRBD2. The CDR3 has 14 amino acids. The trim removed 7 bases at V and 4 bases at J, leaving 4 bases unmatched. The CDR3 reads CASKVSGGADTQYF. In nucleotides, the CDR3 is TGTGCCAGCAAAGTTAGCGGGGGGGCAGATACGCAGTATTTT.

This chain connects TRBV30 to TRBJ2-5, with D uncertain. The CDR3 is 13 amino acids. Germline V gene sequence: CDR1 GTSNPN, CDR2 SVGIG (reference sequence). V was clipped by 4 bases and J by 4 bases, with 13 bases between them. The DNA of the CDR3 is TGTGCCTGGACACCCCACTGGGGAGAGACCCAGTACTTC. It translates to CAWTPHWGETQYF.

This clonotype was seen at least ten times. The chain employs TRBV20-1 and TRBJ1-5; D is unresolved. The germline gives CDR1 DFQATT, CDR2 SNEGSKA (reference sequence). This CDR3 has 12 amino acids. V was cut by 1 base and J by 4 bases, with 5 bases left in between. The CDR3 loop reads CSARATNQPQHF. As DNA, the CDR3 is TGCAGTGCTAGAGCCACTAATCAGCCCCAGCATTTT.

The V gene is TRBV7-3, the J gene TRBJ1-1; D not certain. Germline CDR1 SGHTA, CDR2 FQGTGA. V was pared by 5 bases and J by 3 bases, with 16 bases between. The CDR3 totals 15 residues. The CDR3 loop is CASSPTSRIDTEAFF. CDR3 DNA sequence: TGTGCCAGCAGCCCCACAAGCAGAATAGACACTGAAGCTTTCTTT.

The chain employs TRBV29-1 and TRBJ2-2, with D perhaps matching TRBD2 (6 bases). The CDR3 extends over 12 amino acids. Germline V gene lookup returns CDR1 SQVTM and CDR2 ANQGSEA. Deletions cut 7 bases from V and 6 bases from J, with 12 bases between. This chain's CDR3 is CSARGGPGELFF. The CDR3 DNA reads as TGCAGCGCAAGGGGAGGCCCCGGGGAGCTGTTTTTT.

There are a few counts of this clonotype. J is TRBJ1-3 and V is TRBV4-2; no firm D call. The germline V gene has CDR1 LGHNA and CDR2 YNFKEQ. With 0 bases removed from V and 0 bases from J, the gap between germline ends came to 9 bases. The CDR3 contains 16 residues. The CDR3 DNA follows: TGTGCCAGCAGCCAAGATTGGGCCAGCTCTGGAAACACCATATATTTT. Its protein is CASSQDWASSGNTIYF.

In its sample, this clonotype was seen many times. The CDR3 spells CSARGATYTGELFF. The CDR3 DNA is TGCAGTGCGCGGGGGGCCACCTACACCGGGGAGCTGTTTTTT. The gene calls are TRBV20-1 and TRBJ2-2, with 8 bases lining up with TRBD2. Germline V gene lookup returns CDR1 DFQATT and CDR2 SNEGSKA (reference sequence). CDR3 length: 14 amino acids. After removal of 6 bases from V and 3 bases from J, the junction contained 6 bases not matched to a gene.

The CDR3 protein is CATSRDGSGEGEAFF. The CDR3 coding sequence is TGTGCCACCAGCAGAGATGGGTCAGGGGAAGGTGAAGCTTTCTTT. V is TRBV15 and J is TRBJ1-1; D is possibly TRBD1 (6 bases). Germline V gene lookup returns CDR1 LNHNV and CDR2 YYDKDF (reference sequence). This CDR3 has 15 amino acids. Trimming stripped 0 bases from V and 7 bases from J, with 15 bases between. Using reference TRBV15 and TRBJ1-1 for the parts outside the CDR3, the full variable domain is DAMVIQNPRYQVTQFGKPVTLSCSQTLNHNVMYWYQQKSSQAPKLLFHYYDKDFNNEADTPDNFQSRRPNTSFCFLDIRSPGLGDTAMYLCATSRDGSGEGEAFFGQGTRLTVV.

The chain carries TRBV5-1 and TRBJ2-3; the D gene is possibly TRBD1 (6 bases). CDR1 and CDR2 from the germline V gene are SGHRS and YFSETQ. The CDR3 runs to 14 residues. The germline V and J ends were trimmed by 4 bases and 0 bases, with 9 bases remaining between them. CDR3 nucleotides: TGCGCCAGCAGCAGGGGACATAGCACAGATACGCAGTATTTT. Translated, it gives CASSRGHSTDTQYF.

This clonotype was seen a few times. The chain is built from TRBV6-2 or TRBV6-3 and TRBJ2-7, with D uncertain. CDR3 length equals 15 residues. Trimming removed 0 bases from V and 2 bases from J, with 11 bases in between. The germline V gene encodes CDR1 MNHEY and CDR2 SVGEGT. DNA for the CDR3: TGTGCCAGCAGTTACTCACGACCAGGTCCCTACGAGCAGTACTTC. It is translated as CASSYSRPGPYEQYF.

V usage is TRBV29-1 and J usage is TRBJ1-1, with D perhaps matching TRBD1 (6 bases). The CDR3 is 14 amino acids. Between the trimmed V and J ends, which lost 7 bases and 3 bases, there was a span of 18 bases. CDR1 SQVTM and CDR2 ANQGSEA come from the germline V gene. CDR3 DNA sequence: TGCAGCGGGGGGAGCGGGGGGGCCCACACTGAAGCTTTCTTT. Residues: CSGGSGGAHTEAFF.

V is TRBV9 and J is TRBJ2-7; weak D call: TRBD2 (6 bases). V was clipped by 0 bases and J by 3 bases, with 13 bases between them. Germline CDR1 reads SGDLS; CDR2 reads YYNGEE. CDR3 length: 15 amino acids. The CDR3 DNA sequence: TGTGCCAGCAGCGTAGCGGTCGGGAGTATCTACGAGCAGTACTTC. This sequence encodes CASSVAVGSIYEQYF.

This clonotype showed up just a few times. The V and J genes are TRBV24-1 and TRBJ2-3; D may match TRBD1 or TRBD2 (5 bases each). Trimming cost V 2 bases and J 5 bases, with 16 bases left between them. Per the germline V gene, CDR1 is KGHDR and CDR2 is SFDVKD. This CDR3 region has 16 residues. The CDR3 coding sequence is TGTGCCACCAGTGATTCAACGGGACCGATTTTAGATACGCAGTATTTT. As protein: CATSDSTGPILDTQYF.

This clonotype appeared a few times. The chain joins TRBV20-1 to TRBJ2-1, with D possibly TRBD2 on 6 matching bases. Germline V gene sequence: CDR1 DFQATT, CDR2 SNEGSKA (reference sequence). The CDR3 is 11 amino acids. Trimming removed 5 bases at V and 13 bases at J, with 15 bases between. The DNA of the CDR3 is TGCAGTGCTTCCGGGGGTACAGGCCAGTTCTTC. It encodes CSASGGTGQFF.

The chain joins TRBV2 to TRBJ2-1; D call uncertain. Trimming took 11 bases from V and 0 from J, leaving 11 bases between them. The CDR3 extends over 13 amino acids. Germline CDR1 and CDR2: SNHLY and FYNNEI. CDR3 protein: CAGSVTSYNEQFF. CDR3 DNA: TGTGCCGGAAGCGTGACCTCCTACAATGAGCAGTTCTTC.

CDR3 in amino acids: CASSLRVGNTIYF. The CDR3 DNA follows: TGTGCCAGCAGTTTACGGGTCGGAAACACCATATATTTT. The chain combines TRBV28 with TRBJ1-3; D remains ambiguous. V was clipped by 2 bases and J by 4 bases, with 6 bases between them. Germline CDR1 and CDR2: MDHEN and SYDVKM. The CDR3 covers 13 residues.

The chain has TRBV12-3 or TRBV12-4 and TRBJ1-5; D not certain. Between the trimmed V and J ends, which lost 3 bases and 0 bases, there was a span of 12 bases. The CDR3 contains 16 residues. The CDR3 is CASSFGGLYSNQPQHF. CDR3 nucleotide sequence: TGTGCCAGCAGTTTTGGAGGGCTCTATAGCAATCAGCCCCAGCATTTT.

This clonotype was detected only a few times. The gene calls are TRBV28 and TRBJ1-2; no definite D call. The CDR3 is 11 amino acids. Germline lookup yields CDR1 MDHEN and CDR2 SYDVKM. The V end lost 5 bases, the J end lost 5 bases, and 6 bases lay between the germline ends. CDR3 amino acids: CASSIRYGYTF. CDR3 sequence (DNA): TGTGCCAGCAGTATTCGGTATGGCTACACCTTC.